This T cell receptor (beta chain) is from a study of blood T cell repertoires in COVID-19 (dated by TCRdb to the early 2020s). Study-level background: Collaborator samples came from the United States, Italy and Spain and covered acute and convalescent phases of COVID-19. The sample metadata nearly always contained a de-identified subject ID, COVID-19 status, age in years and sex. The prospective study material was composed of cDNA or gDNA derived from T cells, B-cell-depleted T cells, or PBMCs. HLA class I and class II types, where available, came from metadata supplied by the sample provider rather than from assay-based typing. The repertoires were made available in a free public database intended to serve as a resource for research on the immune response to SARS-CoV-2. Deeply sampled blood TCRbeta repertoires from subjects exposed to, actively infected with, or recovered from COVID-19 were included in the dataset. The samples were drawn from the first 160 participants of the ongoing ImmuneRACE study and from 1,254 subjects provided by 6 global collaborators.

To note about this clone: Its antigen remains unidentified. No base qualities exist here, and no much larger clone lies one base off it.

The immunoSEQ Assay, a bias-controlled multiplex PCR, was used to amplify TCRbeta CDR3 regions from genomic DNA. As for the original processing: The number of nucleated cells in each sample was estimated from the amplification of reference gene primers within the assay. To quantify the absolute abundance of each unique TCRbeta CDR3 rearrangement, sequence reads were collapsed and filtered. For each sample, productive Simpson clonality was calculated as the square root of Simpson's diversity index over productive rearrangements. What TCRdb holds here is the immuneACCESS table cut down to in-frame rearrangements. Part of the clones is not present; checked against another copy, under half of the missing clones reflect an unresolved V gene, and the others are unexplained. The V and J calls and clone size were taken over from that table, and D and trimming were inferred from the DNA. For this sample the table gives some 240,000 clones, of which 81% were detected only once. In total, the top ten clones hold roughly 8% of the sample.

V gives up 4 bases and J gives up 2 bases, and the segment between their germline ends measures 12 bases. The germline V gene yields SGHDT for CDR1 and YYEEEE for CDR2. From cysteine to phenylalanine, the CDR3 is 14 amino acids long. Only the CDR3 DNA stays, 42 bases, in frame from base 1. In Seattle, one collaborating source enrolled patients while the infection was active and tracked those patients longitudinally over the course of disease. Each collaborating institution followed its own protocols to collect whole blood in K2EDTA tubes. For TCRbeta analysis, collaborator samples were shipped as frozen whole blood, as isolated PBMCs, or as DNA extracted from either sample type. General conclusions and limits of the study: The quantity of clinical and demographic metadata differed by source and by participant and was supplied without curation.

This sequence uses TRBV5-6 and TRBJ1-2, and the D gene may be TRBD1, 6 bases matching. The sequenced sample was peripheral blood. This receptor was identified in an elderly woman with COVID-19, enrolled during active disease. The CDR3 corresponds to CASSRAGVNYGYTF. At the DNA level, the sequence is TGTGCCAGCAGCAGGGCAGGGGTAAACTATGGCTACACCTTC. The full variable domain, with segments outside the CDR3 supplied by the reference TRBV5-6 and TRBJ1-2 proteins, appears as DAGVTQSPTHLIKTRGQQVTLRCSPKSGHDTVSWYQQALGQGPQFIFQYYEEEERQRGNFPDRFSGHQFPNYSSELNVNALLLGDSALYLCASSRAGVNYGYTFGSGTRLTVV.